This T cell receptor (beta chain) was sequenced in a study of T cells in Graves' hyperthyroidism and ophthalmopathy. Regarding the study as a whole: Ophthalmopathy was told apart from stable hyperthyroidism by a 13 V-J model.

The source material, RNA transcripts, was used to amplify TCR beta CDR3 regions. HTBI primers were used for first-round RT-PCR of the TCR CDR3. MiXCR, run by TCRdb on the multiplex PCR reads, gives a single entry per CDR3 protein. The sample includes 530,000 or so distinct CDR3 sequences, around 22% of them seen just once. About this clonotype itself: Antigen unknown.

J was trimmed by 6 bases and V by 5 bases; bases with no gene match: 10. The CDR3 length is 15 residues. The sample taken for sequencing was blood. The chain uses TRBV12-3 or TRBV12-4 and TRBJ2-7; 10 bases agree with TRBD2. The receptor was isolated from a woman aged 25 to 39 with Graves' ophthalmopathy. CDR3: CASSDYTSGVAEQYF. The CDR3 nucleotides are TGTGCCAGCAGTGACTACACTAGCGGGGTTGCCGAGCAGTACTTC.